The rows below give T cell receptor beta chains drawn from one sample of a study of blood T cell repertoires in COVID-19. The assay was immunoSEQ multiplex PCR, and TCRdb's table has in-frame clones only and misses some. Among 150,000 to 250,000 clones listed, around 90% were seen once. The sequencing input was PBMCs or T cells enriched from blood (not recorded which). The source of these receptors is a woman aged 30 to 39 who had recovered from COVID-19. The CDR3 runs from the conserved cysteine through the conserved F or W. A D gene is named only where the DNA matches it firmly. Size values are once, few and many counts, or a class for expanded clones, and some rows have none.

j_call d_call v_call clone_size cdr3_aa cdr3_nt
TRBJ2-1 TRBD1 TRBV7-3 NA CASGTGESNEQFF TGTGCCAGCGGGACAGGCGAATCCAATGAGCAGTTCTTC
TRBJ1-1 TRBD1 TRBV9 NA CASSVLTGAESEAFF TGTGCCAGCAGCGTACTTACAGGGGCAGAGTCTGAAGCTTTCTTT
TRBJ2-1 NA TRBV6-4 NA CASSRGGGFNEQFF TGTGCCAGCAGCCGGGGAGGTGGTTTTAATGAGCAGTTCTTC
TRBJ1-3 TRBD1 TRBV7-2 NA CASSRDSHSGNTIYF TGTGCCAGCAGCCGGGACAGTCACTCTGGAAACACCATATATTTT
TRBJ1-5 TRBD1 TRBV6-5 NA CASSYQDRGNQPQHF TGTGCCAGCAGTTACCAAGACAGGGGGAATCAGCCCCAGCATTTT
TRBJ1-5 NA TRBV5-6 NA CASSSGLLGNQPQHF TGTGCCAGCAGCTCAGGACTCCTTGGAAATCAGCCCCAGCATTTT
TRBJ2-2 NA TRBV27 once CASSLLELTGELFF TGTGCCAGCAGTTTACTCGAGCTCACCGGGGAGCTGTTTTTT
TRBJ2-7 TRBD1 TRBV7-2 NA CASSLRTGNAYEQYF TGTGCCAGCAGCTTACGGACAGGGAACGCCTACGAGCAGTACTTC
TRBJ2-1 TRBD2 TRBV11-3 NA CASSSGGTRYSEQFF TGTGCCAGTAGCTCCGGCGGGACTAGATACAGTGAGCAGTTCTTC
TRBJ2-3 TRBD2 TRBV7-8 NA CASSLEGGGAEDTQYF TGTGCCAGCAGCTTAGAAGGCGGGGGGGCCGAAGATACGCAGTATTTT
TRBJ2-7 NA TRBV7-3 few CASSPGLSYEQYF TGTGCCAGCAGCCCGGGGTTGTCCTACGAGCAGTACTTC
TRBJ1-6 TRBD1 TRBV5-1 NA CASSPGQRNNSPLHF TGCGCCAGCAGTCCGGGACAGAGAAATAATTCACCCCTCCACTTT
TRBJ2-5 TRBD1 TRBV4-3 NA CASSQDNRGQTQYF TGCGCCAGCAGCCAGGATAACAGGGGACAGACCCAGTACTTC
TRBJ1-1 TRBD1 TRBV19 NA CASRQGWSTEAFF TGTGCCAGTAGACAGGGGTGGAGTACTGAAGCTTTCTTT
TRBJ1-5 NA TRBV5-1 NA CASSSLPDQPQHF TGCGCCAGCAGCTCTCTCCCTGATCAGCCCCAGCATTTT
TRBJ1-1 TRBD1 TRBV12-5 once CASGLIVGGFTEAFF TGTGCTAGTGGTTTGATCGTAGGGGGCTTCACTGAAGCTTTCTTT
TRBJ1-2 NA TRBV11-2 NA CASSTGHAYGYTF TGTGCCAGCAGCACGGGACATGCCTATGGCTACACCTTC
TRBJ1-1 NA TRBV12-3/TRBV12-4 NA CASRGRVEAFF TGTGCCAGCAGGGGCAGGGTTGAAGCTTTCTTT
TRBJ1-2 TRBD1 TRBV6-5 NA CASRQLGQGAGGYTF TGTGCCAGCAGACAACTGGGTCAGGGGGCCGGTGGCTACACCTTC
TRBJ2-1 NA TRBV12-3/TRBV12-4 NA CASSYPLNEQFF TGTGCCAGCAGCTACCCCCTCAATGAGCAGTTCTTC
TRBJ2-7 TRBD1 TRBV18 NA CASSGQGVGSYEQYF TGTGCCAGCTCAGGACAGGGGGTGGGCTCCTACGAGCAGTACTTC
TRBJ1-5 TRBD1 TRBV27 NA CASSFRGDRGGSNQPQHF TGTGCCAGCAGTTTCCGCGGCGACAGGGGAGGAAGCAATCAGCCCCAGCATTTT